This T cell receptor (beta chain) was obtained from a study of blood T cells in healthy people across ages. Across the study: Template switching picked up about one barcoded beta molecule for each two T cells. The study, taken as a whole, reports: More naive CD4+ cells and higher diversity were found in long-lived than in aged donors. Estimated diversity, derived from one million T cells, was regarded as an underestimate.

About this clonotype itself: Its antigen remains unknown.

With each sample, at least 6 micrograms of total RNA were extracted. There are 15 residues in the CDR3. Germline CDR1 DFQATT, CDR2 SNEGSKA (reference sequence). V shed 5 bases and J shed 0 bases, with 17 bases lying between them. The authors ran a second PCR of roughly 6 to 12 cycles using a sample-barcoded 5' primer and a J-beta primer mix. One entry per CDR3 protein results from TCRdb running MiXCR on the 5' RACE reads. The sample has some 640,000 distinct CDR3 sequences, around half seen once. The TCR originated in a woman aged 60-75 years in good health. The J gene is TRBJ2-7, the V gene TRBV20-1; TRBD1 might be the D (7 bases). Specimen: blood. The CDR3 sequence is CSAGNQGGSSYEQYF. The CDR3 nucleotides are TGCAGTGCTGGAAACCAGGGGGGAAGCTCCTACGAGCAGTACTTC.